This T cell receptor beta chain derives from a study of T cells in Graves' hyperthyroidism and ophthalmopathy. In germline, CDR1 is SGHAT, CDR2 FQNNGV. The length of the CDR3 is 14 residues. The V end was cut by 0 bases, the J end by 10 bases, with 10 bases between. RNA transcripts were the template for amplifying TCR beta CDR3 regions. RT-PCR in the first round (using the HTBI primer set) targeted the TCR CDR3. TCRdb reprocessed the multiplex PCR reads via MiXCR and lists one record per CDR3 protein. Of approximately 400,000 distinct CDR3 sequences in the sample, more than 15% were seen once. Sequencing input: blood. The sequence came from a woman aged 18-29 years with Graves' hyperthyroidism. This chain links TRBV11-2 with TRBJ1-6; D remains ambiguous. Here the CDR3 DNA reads TGTGCCAGCAGCTTAGACAGGCTTACCTCACCCCTCCACTTT. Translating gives CASSLDRLTSPLHF.